Given below is one TCR beta chain in context. Trimming stripped 3 bases from V and 5 bases from J, with 10 bases between. CDR3 length equals 14 residues. Germline CDR1 and CDR2: SGHTA and FQGNSA. The record originates from a study of blood T cell repertoires in COVID-19. Libraries were prepared by immunoSEQ multiplex PCR; TCRdb keeps only in-frame clonotypes and omits some of them. There are about 200,000 clones in the sample; about 86% occur only once, and 3.5% to 4% lies in the top ten. The genes are TRBV7-2 and TRBJ2-2; the D is unclear. The sample consisted of PBMCs or T cells enriched from blood (not recorded which). The TCR was taken from a woman aged 40 to 50 with acute COVID-19. The CDR3 region is CASSFLEWTGELFF. CDR3 DNA sequence: TGTGCCAGCAGCTTTCTAGAGTGGACCGGGGAGCTGTTTTTT.